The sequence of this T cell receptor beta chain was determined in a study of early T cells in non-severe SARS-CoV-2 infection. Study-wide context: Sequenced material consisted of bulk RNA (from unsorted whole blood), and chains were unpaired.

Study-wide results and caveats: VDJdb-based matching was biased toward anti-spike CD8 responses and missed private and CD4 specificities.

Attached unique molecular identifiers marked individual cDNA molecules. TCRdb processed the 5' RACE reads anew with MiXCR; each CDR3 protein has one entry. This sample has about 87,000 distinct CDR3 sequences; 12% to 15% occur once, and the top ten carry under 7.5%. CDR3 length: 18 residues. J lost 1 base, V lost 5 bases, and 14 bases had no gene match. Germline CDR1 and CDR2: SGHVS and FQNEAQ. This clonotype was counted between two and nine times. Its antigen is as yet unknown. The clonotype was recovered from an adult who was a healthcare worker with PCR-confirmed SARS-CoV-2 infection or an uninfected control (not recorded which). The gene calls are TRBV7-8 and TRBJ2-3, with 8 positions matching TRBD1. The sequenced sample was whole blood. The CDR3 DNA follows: TGTGCCAGCAGCCCTAGGGTGGGTGGCAGGGGGCGCACAGATACGCAGTATTTT. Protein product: CASSPRVGGRGRTDTQYF.